The 20 T cell receptor beta chains reported below all come from one sample, sequenced in a study of T cell changes during pregnancy in multiple sclerosis (dated by TCRdb to the late 2010s). Library generation was performed with the immunoSEQ multiplex PCR assay. TCRdb re-hosts the immuneACCESS table, in-frame sequences only. Its copies lack some clones; in the studies checked, an unresolved V gene accounts for under half of them, and the cause for the rest is not known. The sample includes about 38,000 clones, with around 92% observed a single time. The ten biggest clones cover over 10% of the sample. The sequencing used CD8+ T cells from peripheral blood mononuclear cells, collected after pregnancy. The receptor set was obtained from a female donor with multiple sclerosis, enrolled in a pregnancy study.

J is TRBJ2-3 and V is TRBV6-4, with TRBD1 matching 10 bases. CDR1 is MRHNA, CDR2 SNTAGT, per germline. V gave up 2 bases and J gave up 3 bases; unmatched junction bases: 2. The CDR3 runs to 15 residues. CDR3 DNA: TGTGCCAGCAGTGACGGACAGGGGGGAACAGATACGCAGTATTTT. Protein product: CASSDGQGGTDTQYF.

The CDR3 reads CASSRIGTSYEQYF. CDR3 DNA: TGTGCCAGCAGTCGTATAGGGACTAGCTACGAGCAGTACTTC. This rearrangement joins TRBV28 to TRBJ2-7; TRBD2 matches at 8 bases. V dropped 5 bases and J dropped 3; count of bases not matched to a gene: 6. Germline V gene data show CDR1 as MDHEN and CDR2 as SYDVKM. The CDR3 contains 14 residues.

J is TRBJ1-1 and V is TRBV7-9; 12 positions match TRBD1. The V and J ends lost 4 bases and 8 bases, in that order; junction bases with no gene match: 17. Germline values: CDR1 SEHNR, CDR2 FQNEAQ (reference sequence). The CDR3 extends over 18 amino acids. CDR3 residues: CASSSPPSGQGAWWEAFF. CDR3 DNA: TGTGCCAGCAGCTCGCCTCCCTCGGGACAGGGGGCGTGGTGGGAAGCTTTCTTT.

This clone was seen once. The chain employs TRBV7-9 and TRBJ2-6; D is perhaps TRBD2 (6 bases). The CDR3 has 16 residues. CDR1 and CDR2 from the germline V gene are SEHNR and FQNEAQ (reference sequence). V lost 3 bases, J lost 4 bases, and 13 bases lay in between. CDR3 loop: CASSFGGSLGANVLTF. CDR3 coding DNA: TGTGCCAGCAGCTTTGGAGGGTCGCTGGGGGCCAACGTCCTGACTTTC.

V is TRBV27 and J is TRBJ2-1; 9 bases map to TRBD1. The V gene end was trimmed by 1 base and the J gene end by 5 bases; junction bases not matched to a gene: 3. CDR3 length: 15 amino acids. Germline CDR1 reads MNHEY; CDR2 reads SMNVEV (reference sequence). The CDR3 reads CASSLFRTGDNEQFF. DNA for the CDR3: TGTGCCAGCAGTTTATTCAGGACAGGGGACAATGAGCAGTTCTTC.

The chain is built from TRBV9 and TRBJ1-3; 7 positions agree with TRBD1. Germline V gives CDR1 SGDLS, CDR2 YYNGEE. The CDR3 has 18 residues. V gave up 0 bases and J gave up 0 bases; unmatched junction bases: 9. The CDR3 DNA reads TGTGCCAGCAGCGTAGGAGGGGGACAGACGAGCTCTGGAAACACCATATATTTT. Translating it yields CASSVGGGQTSSGNTIYF.

V gene TRBV27 combines with J gene TRBJ2-7; a possible D gene is TRBD2 (5 bases). Trimming shortened V by 4 bases and J by 4 bases, and 8 bases separated the two germline ends. In germline, CDR1 is MNHEY, CDR2 SMNVEV (reference sequence). There are 12 residues in the CDR3. CDR3 region: CASSSSPYEQYF. In DNA form, the CDR3 reads TGTGCCAGCAGTTCTAGCCCGTACGAGCAGTACTTC.

The chain joins TRBV28 to TRBJ1-1, with TRBD1 matching over 10 bases. The CDR3 length is 16 residues. J was trimmed by 6 bases and V by 1 base; bases with no gene match: 8. Germline assignment: CDR1 MDHEN and CDR2 SYDVKM. The CDR3 DNA reads TGTGCCAGCAGTTTATCCGGGACAGGGGCGGCGTCTGAAGCTTTCTTT. This codes for CASSLSGTGAASEAFF.

This clone was picked up one time. In nucleotides, the CDR3 is TGCGCCAGCAGCGACTTTAAAAGGGACTTTACGAACACCGGGGAGCTGTTTTTT. Translation: CASSDFKRDFTNTGELFF. This chain uses TRBV5-1 with TRBJ2-2, with D maybe TRBD2 (6 bases). The CDR3 extends over 18 amino acids. Germline V CDR1 and CDR2: SGHRS, YFSETQ. V lost 4 bases and J lost 0, with 19 bases in between.

The chain links TRBV27 to TRBJ2-1; TRBD1 agrees at 10 bases. After removal of 5 bases from V and 6 bases from J, the junction contained 4 bases not matched to a gene. The CDR3 has 14 residues. Germline loops: CDR1 MNHEY, CDR2 SMNVEV (reference sequence). CDR3 in DNA: TGTGCCAGCAGTCGGGGGACAGGGGCCAATGAGCAGTTCTTC. Translation gives CASSRGTGANEQFF.

CDR3 residues: CASSLGTGGDQPQHF. The CDR3 DNA is TGTGCCAGCAGTTTAGGGACAGGGGGCGATCAGCCCCAGCATTTT. This chain joins TRBV27 and TRBJ1-5; 12 bases line up with TRBD1. Germline V gene data show CDR1 as MNHEY and CDR2 as SMNVEV (reference sequence). CDR3 length: 15 amino acids. The V segment lost 2 bases and the J segment 5 bases; nucleotides outside the gene matches: 1.

The V gene is TRBV7-3, the J gene TRBJ2-7; D is uncertain. Germline loops: CDR1 SGHTA, CDR2 FQGTGA. V was pared by 2 bases and J by 1 base, with 9 bases between. The CDR3 consists of 14 residues. CDR3 bases: TGTGCCAGCAGCTTACAGTCGGGTTCCTACGAGCAGTACTTC. Its translation: CASSLQSGSYEQYF. Drawing the rest from reference TRBV7-3 and TRBJ2-7, the complete variable domain is GAGVSQTPSNKVTEKGKYVELRCDPISGHTALYWYRQSLGQGPEFLIYFQGTGAADDSGLPNDRFFAVRPEGSVSTLKIQRTERGDSAVYLCASSLQSGSYEQYFGPGTRLTVT.

This chain connects TRBV9 to TRBJ2-7, with 8 positions matching TRBD2. Unmatched junction bases numbered 3, after V lost 0 bases and J lost 4 bases. The CDR3 is made up of 14 amino acids. The germline V gene has CDR1 SGDLS and CDR2 YYNGEE. CDR3 residues: CASSVGVAGYEQYF. CDR3 bases: TGTGCCAGCAGCGTAGGGGTAGCGGGGTACGAGCAGTACTTC.

This clone was counted once. CDR3 amino acids: CASSEGDRETYEQYF. Here the CDR3 DNA reads TGTGCCAGCAGCGAGGGGGACAGGGAGACCTACGAGCAGTACTTC. The chain links TRBV6-1 to TRBJ2-7, with 9 bases identical to TRBD1. Germline loops: CDR1 MNHNS, CDR2 SASEGT. The ends lost 6 bases at V and 2 bases at J; junction bases unmatched: 8. The length of the CDR3 is 15 residues.

This chain uses TRBV7-9 with TRBJ1-1, with a tentative D call TRBD1 (5 bases). With 2 bases removed from V and 4 bases from J, the gap between germline ends came to 14 bases. Germline V gene data show CDR1 as SEHNR and CDR2 as FQNEAQ (reference sequence). This CDR3 has 15 amino acids. The CDR3 sequence is CASSLSAGRGTEAFF. The CDR3 region has the DNA TGTGCCAGCAGCTTATCGGCAGGGCGAGGCACTGAAGCTTTCTTT.

The CDR3 loop reads CASSLSRTGGGTEAFF. The CDR3 region has the DNA TGTGCCAGCAGCTTATCCCGGACAGGGGGAGGGACTGAAGCTTTCTTT. The chain carries TRBV7-6 and TRBJ1-1, with 10 bases lining up with TRBD1. Germline lookup yields CDR1 SGHVS and CDR2 FNYEAQ. The CDR3 has 16 amino acids. V was pared by 2 bases and J by 5 bases, with 8 bases of the junction left unmatched.

The V call is TRBV6-1, the J call TRBJ2-1; 9 bases line up with TRBD2. This CDR3 comprises 15 residues. Germline assignment: CDR1 MNHNS and CDR2 SASEGT. Trimming took 8 bases from V and 4 from J; bases not matched to a gene: 9. CDR3 residues: CASSIRTSEYNEQFF. CDR3 DNA: TGTGCCAGCTCGATAAGGACTAGCGAGTACAATGAGCAGTTCTTC.

This chain joins TRBV5-1 and TRBJ2-7; 14 bases match TRBD2. Germline assignment: CDR1 SGHRS and CDR2 YFSETQ. With 2 bases clipped from V and 2 bases from J, the junction kept 6 bases outside the gene matches. The length of the CDR3 is 17 residues. The CDR3 DNA reads TGCGCCAGCAGCTTTCTAGGACTAGCGGGAGGACCCTACGAGCAGTACTTC. Its translation: CASSFLGLAGGPYEQYF.

The V call is TRBV5-1, the J call TRBJ1-5; D call uncertain. Germline CDR1 SGHRS, CDR2 YFSETQ. CDR3 length equals 11 residues. V shed 9 bases and J shed 7 bases, with 11 bases lying between them. The CDR3 spells CATPRWQPQHF. CDR3 in DNA: TGCGCCACTCCTCGGTGGCAGCCCCAGCATTTT.

This CDR3 reads CASSYTSGTGELFF. The CDR3 DNA reads TGTGCCAGCAGTTACACTAGCGGGACCGGGGAGCTGTTTTTT. The rearrangement uses TRBV6-5 and TRBJ2-2; TRBD2 agrees at 9 bases. The CDR3 covers 14 residues. Germline V gene sequence: CDR1 MNHEY, CDR2 SVGAGI. V lost 2 bases to trimming and J lost 5 bases; unmatched junction nucleotides: 0.